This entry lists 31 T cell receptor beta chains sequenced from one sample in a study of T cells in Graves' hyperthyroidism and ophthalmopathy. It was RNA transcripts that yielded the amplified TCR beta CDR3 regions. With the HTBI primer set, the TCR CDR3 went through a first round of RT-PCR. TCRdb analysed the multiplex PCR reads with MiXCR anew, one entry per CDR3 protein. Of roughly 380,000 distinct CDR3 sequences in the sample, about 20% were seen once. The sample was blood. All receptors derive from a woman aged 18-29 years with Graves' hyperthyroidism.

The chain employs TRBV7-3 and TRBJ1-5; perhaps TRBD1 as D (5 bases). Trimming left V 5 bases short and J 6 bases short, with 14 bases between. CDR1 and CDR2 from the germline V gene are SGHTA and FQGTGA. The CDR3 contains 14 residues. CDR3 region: CASSPGVVIQPQHF. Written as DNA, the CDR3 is TGTGCCAGCAGCCCGGGGGTGGTAATTCAGCCCCAGCATTTT.

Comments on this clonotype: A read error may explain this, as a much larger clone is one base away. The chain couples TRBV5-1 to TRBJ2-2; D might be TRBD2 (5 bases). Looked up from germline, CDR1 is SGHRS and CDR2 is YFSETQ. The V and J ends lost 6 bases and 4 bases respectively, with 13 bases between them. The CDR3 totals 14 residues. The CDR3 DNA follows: TGCGCCAGCATCGCGGACTCAGCCACCGGGGAGCTGTTTTTT. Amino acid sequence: CASIADSATGELFF.

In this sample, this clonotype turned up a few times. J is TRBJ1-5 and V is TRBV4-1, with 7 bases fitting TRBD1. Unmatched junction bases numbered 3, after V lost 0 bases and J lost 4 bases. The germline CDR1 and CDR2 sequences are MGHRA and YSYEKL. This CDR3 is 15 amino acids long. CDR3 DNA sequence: TGCGCCAGCAGCCAAGAACAGGGGTCTAATCAGCCCCAGCATTTT. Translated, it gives CASSQEQGSNQPQHF.

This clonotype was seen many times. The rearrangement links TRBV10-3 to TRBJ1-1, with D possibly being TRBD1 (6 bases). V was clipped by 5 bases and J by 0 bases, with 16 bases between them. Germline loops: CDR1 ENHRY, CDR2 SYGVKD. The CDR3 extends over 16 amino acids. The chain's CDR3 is CAISTSGQTLNTEAFF. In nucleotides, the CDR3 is TGTGCCATCAGTACATCTGGACAGACTTTGAACACTGAAGCTTTCTTT.

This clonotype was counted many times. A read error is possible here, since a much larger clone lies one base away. For the CDR3, the DNA is TGTGCCAGCAGACGACCGGGACGGACCTACGAGCAGTACTTC. Translation gives CASRRPGRTYEQYF. This sequence joins TRBV28 and TRBJ2-7; D possibly matches TRBD1 or TRBD2 (5 bases each). The germline V gene has CDR1 MDHEN and CDR2 SYDVKM. The germline V and J ends were trimmed by 6 bases and 2 bases, with 14 bases remaining between them. The CDR3 consists of 14 residues. Full variable domain (outside the CDR3, taken from reference TRBV28 and TRBJ2-7): DVKVTQSSRYLVKRTGEKVFLECVQDMDHENMFWYRQDPGLGLRLIYFSYDVKMKEKGDIPEGYSVSREKKERFSLILESASTNQTSMYLCASRRPGRTYEQYFGPGTRLTVT.

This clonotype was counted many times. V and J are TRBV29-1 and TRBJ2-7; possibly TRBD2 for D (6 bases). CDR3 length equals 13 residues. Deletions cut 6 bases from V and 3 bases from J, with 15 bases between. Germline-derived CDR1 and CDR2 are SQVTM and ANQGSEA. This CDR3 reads CSVEEGQGYEQYF. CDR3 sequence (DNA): TGCAGCGTCGAGGAGGGTCAGGGCTACGAGCAGTACTTC.

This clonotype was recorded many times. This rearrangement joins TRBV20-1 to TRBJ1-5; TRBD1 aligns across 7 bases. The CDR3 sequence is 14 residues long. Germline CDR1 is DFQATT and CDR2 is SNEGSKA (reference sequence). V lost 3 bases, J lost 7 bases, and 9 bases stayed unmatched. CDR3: CSASPTGRRQPQHF. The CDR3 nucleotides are TGCAGTGCTAGTCCGACAGGGCGCAGACAGCCCCAGCATTTT.

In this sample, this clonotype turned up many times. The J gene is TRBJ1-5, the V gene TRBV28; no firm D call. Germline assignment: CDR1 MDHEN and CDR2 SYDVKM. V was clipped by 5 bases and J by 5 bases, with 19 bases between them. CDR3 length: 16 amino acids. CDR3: CASSILPMRAYQPQHF. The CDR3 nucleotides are TGTGCCAGCAGTATCCTCCCCATGAGGGCGTATCAGCCCCAGCATTTT.

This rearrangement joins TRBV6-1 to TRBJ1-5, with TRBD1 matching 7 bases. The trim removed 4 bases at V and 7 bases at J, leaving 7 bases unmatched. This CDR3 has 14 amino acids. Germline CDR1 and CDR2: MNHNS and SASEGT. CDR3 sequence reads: CASSAGQEGQPQHF. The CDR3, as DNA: TGTGCCAGCAGTGCAGGACAGGAGGGCCAGCCCCAGCATTTT.

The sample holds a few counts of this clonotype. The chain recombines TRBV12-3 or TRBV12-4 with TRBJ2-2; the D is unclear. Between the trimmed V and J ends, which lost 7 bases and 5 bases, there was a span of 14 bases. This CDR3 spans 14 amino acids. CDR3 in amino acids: CASNLNLGTGELFF. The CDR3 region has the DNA TGTGCCAGCAATCTCAATCTAGGGACCGGGGAGCTGTTTTTT.

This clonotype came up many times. The CDR3 region is CASSPQGRTGSLGTEAFF. The CDR3 bases are TGTGCCAGCAGTCCACAAGGGAGGACAGGGTCCCTTGGAACTGAAGCTTTCTTT. This chain links TRBV6-2 or TRBV6-3 with TRBJ1-1, with TRBD1 identical over 8 bases. Germline V gene data show CDR1 as MNHEY and CDR2 as SVGEGT. V shed 5 bases and J 5 bases; nucleotides not matched to a gene: 19. The CDR3 consists of 18 residues.

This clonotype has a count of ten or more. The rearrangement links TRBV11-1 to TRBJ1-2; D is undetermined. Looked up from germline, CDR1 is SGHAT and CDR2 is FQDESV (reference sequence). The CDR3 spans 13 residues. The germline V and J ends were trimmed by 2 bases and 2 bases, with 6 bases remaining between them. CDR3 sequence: CASSLNENYGYTF. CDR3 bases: TGTGCCAGCAGCTTAAACGAAAACTATGGCTACACCTTC.

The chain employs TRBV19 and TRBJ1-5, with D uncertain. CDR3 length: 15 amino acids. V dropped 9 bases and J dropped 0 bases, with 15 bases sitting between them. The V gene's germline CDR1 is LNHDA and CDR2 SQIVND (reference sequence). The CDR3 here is CASHPTSPSNQPQHF. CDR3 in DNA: TGTGCCAGCCATCCAACAAGCCCTAGCAATCAGCCCCAGCATTTT.

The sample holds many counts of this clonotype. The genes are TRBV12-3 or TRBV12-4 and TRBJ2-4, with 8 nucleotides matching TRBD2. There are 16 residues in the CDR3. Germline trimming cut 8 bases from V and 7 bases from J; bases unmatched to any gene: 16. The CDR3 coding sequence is TGTGCCAGCTCAACCCCCCCCCCGGGGGGGACTAACATTCAGTACTTC. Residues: CASSTPPPGGTNIQYF.

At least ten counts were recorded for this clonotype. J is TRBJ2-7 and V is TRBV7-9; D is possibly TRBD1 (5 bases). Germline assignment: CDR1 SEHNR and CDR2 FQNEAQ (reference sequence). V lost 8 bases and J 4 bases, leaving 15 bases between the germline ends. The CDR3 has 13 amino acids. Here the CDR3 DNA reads TGTGCCAGCCAAATGCAGGGTGGGTACGAGCAGTACTTC. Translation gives CASQMQGGYEQYF.

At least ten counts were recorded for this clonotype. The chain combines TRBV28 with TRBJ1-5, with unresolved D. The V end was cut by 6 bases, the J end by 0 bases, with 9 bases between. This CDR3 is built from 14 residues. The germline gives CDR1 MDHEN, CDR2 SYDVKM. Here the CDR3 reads CASSSEGSNQPQHF. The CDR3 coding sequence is TGTGCCAGCAGCTCGGAAGGTAGCAATCAGCCCCAGCATTTT.

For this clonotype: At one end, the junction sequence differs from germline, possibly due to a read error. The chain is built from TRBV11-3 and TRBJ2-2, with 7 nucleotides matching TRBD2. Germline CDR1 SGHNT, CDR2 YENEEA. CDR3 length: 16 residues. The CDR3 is CASSPPGGRNTGEPFF. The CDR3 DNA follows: TGTGCCAGCAGCCCCCCGGGGGGTCGAAACACCGGGGAGCCGTTTTTT.

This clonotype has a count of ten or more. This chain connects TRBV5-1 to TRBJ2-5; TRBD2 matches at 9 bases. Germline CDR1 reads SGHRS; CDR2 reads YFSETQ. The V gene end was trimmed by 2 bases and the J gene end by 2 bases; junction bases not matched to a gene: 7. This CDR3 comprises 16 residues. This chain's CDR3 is CASSLSVAGAQETQYF. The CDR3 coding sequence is TGCGCCAGCAGCTTATCGGTAGCGGGGGCACAAGAGACCCAGTACTTC.

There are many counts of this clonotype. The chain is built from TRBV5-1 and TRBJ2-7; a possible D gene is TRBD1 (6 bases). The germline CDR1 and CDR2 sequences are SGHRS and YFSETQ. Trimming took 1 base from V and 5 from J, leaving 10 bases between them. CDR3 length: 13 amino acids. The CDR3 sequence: CASSLQGLNEQYF. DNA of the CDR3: TGCGCCAGCAGCTTGCAGGGGCTCAACGAGCAGTACTTC.

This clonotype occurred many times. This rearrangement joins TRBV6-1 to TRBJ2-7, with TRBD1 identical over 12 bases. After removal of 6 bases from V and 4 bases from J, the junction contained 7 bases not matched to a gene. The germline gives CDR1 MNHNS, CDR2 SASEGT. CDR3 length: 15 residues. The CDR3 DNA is TGTGCCAGCAGCAGGGGGACAGGGGGCCTTTACGAGCAGTACTTC. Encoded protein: CASSRGTGGLYEQYF.

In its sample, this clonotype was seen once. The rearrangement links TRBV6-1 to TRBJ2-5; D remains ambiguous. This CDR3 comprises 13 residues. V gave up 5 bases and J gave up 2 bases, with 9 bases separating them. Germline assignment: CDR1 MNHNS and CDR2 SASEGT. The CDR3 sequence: CASSLQWQETQYF. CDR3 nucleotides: TGTGCCAGCAGTCTTCAATGGCAAGAGACCCAGTACTTC.

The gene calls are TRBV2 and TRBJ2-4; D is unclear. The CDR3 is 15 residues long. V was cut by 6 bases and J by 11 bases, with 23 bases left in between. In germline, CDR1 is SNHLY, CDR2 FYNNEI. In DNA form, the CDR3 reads TGTGCCAGCAGAGTCCAGACCGGGCCAGTAACAGTTCAGTACTTC. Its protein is CASRVQTGPVTVQYF.

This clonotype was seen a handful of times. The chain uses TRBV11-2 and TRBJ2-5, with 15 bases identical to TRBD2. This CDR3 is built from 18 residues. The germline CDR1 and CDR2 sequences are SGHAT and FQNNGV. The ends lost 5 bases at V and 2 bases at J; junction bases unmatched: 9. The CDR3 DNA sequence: TGTGCCAGCAGCCTCTCTTTTGGACTAGCGGGGGGGCAAGAGACCCAGTACTTC. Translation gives CASSLSFGLAGGQETQYF.

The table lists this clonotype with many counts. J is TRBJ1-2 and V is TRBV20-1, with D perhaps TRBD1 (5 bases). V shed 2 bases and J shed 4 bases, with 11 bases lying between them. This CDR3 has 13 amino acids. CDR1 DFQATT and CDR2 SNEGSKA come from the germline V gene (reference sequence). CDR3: CSARIRDFYGYTF. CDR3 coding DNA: TGCAGTGCTAGAATCAGGGATTTCTATGGCTACACCTTC.

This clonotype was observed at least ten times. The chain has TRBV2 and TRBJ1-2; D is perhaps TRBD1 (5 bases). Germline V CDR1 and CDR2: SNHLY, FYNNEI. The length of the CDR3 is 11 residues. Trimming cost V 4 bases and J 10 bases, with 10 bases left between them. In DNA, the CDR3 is TGTGCCAGCAGTGTGGGCAGGGACTACACCTTC. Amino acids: CASSVGRDYTF.

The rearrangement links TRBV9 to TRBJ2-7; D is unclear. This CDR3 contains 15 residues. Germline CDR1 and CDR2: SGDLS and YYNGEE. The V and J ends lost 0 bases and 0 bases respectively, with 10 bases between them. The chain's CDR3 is CASSVDDTLSYEQYF. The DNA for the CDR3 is TGTGCCAGCAGCGTAGACGATACACTCTCCTACGAGCAGTACTTC.

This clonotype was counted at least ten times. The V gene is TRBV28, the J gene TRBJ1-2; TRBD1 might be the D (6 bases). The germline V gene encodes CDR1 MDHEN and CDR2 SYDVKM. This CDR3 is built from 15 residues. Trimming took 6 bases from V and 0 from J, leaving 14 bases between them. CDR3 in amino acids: CASRPLGGSNYGYTF. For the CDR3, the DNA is TGTGCCAGCAGGCCCCTCGGGGGCTCTAACTATGGCTACACCTTC.

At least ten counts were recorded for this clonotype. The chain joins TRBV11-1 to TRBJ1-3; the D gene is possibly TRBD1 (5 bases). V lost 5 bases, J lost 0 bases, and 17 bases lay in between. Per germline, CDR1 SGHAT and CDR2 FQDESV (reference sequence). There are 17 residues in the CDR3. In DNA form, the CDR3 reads TGTGCCAGCAGCCAAGTGGGGCATTGGAGCTCTGGAAACACCATATATTTT. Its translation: CASSQVGHWSSGNTIYF.

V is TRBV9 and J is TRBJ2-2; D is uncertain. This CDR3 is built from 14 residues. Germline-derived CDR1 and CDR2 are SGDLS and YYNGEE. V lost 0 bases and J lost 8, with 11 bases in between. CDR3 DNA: TGTGCCAGCAGCGTAGTGGTCGTTGGGGGGGAGCTGTTTTTT. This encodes CASSVVVVGGELFF.

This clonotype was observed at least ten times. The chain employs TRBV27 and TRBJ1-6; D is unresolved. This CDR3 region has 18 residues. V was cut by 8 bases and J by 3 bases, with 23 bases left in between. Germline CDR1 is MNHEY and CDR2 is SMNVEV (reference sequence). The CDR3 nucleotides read TGTGCCAGCGGTGAGACGGTGTTTAGGGCGAACTATAATTCACCCCTCCACTTT. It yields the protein CASGETVFRANYNSPLHF.

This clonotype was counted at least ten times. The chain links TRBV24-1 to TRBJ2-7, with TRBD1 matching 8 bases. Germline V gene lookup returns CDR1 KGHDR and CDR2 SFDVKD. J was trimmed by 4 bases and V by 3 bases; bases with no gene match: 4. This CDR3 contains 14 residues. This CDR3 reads CATSDPGQEYEQYF. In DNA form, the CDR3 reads TGTGCCACCAGTGATCCGGGACAGGAATACGAGCAGTACTTC.